This T cell receptor beta chain was observed in a study of control samples from healthy donors and cancer patients. The germline V gene encodes CDR1 MGHDK and CDR2 SYGVNS. The length of the CDR3 is 12 residues. Deletions cut 3 bases from V and 5 bases from J, with 4 bases between. Measured with immunoSEQ multiplex PCR; TCRdb has only the in-frame clones, and not every one. This repertoire shows some 150,000 clones, 95% to 96% found once; its top ten account for just over 1%. Sequencing was carried out using blood. The sequence was collected from a woman aged 25 to 39 in good health. The rearrangement joins TRBV25-1 to TRBJ2-2; D gene uncertain. This chain's CDR3 is CASSDPTGELFF. CDR3 nucleotides: TGTGCCAGCAGTGATCCTACCGGGGAGCTGTTTTTT.